The next 18 T cell receptor beta chains were all read from a single sample in a study of cytomegalovirus exposure and HLA in healthy donors. The data were produced by immunoSEQ multiplex PCR, yet TCRdb's version contains in-frame clones alone and is incomplete. The sample records 110,000 or so clones, around 82% being singletons. The specimen was PBMCs. The receptor set was obtained from a woman younger than 35 in good health and CMV-seronegative.

This chain connects TRBV27 to TRBJ2-7; tentative D call: TRBD1 (5 bases). The CDR3 consists of 12 residues. CDR1 is MNHEY, CDR2 SMNVEV, per germline (reference sequence). Deletions cut 7 bases from V and 3 bases from J, with 10 bases between. In DNA, the CDR3 is TGTGCCAGCATCATACAGGTCTACGAGCAGTACTTC. It yields the protein CASIIQVYEQYF.

The chain combines TRBV5-1 with TRBJ1-1; the D gene is possibly TRBD1 (5 bases). V shed 0 bases and J shed 8 bases, with 11 bases lying between them. The V gene's germline CDR1 is SGHRS and CDR2 YFSETQ. The CDR3 runs to 13 residues. CDR3 loop: CASSLEITGEAFF. The CDR3, as DNA: TGCGCCAGCAGCTTGGAAATAACAGGAGAAGCTTTCTTT.

This chain joins TRBV9 and TRBJ2-7; 7 bases match TRBD1. V shed 3 bases, J shed 3 bases, and the junction held 3 bases outside the gene matches. The V gene's germline CDR1 is SGDLS and CDR2 YYNGEE. The CDR3 is made up of 13 amino acids. DNA of the CDR3: TGTGCCAGCAGCGGAGGGACAGACTACGAGCAGTACTTC. Translating gives CASSGGTDYEQYF.

The chain carries TRBV5-6 and TRBJ2-1; 11 bases align to TRBD1. J gave up 5 bases and V 0 bases, and 1 base lay outside the gene matches. CDR1 SGHDT and CDR2 YYEEEE come from the germline V gene. The CDR3 has 15 residues. The CDR3 DNA follows: TGTGCCAGCAGCTTGGGGGACAGGGGGAACAATGAGCAGTTCTTC. Its protein is CASSLGDRGNNEQFF.

The chain is built from TRBV20-1 and TRBJ2-7; unclear D gene. The CDR3 spans 11 residues. The V end was cut by 0 bases, the J end by 4 bases, with 4 bases between. Germline V gene lookup returns CDR1 DFQATT and CDR2 SNEGSKA (reference sequence). The CDR3 loop is CSARERYEQYF. The CDR3 nucleotides are TGCAGTGCTAGAGAGCGATACGAGCAGTACTTC.

This sequence joins TRBV7-8 and TRBJ2-5; TRBD1 matches at 8 bases. CDR1 is SGHVS, CDR2 FQNEAQ, per germline. Germline trimming cut 5 bases from V and 3 bases from J; bases unmatched to any gene: 8. This CDR3 region has 15 residues. CDR3 in amino acids: CASSGRQGWKETQYF. DNA for the CDR3: TGTGCCAGCAGCGGAAGACAGGGGTGGAAAGAGACCCAGTACTTC.

This chain joins TRBV19 and TRBJ1-1; TRBD1 is a possible D gene (5 bases). In germline, CDR1 is LNHDA, CDR2 SQIVND (reference sequence). The CDR3 is 15 residues long. V gave up 6 bases and J gave up 1 base, with 15 bases separating them. CDR3 in amino acids: CASSIMTAANTEAFF. For the CDR3, the DNA is TGTGCCAGTAGCATAATGACAGCCGCGAACACTGAAGCTTTCTTT.

The chain carries TRBV2 and TRBJ2-2; 7 positions match TRBD1. V lost 2 bases to trimming and J lost 0 bases; unmatched junction nucleotides: 12. Germline loops: CDR1 SNHLY, CDR2 FYNNEI. CDR3 length: 19 residues. The DNA of the CDR3 is TGTGCCAGCAGTGAATGGGGTGGTCCCCAGGGGGCGAACACCGGGGAGCTGTTTTTT. It translates to CASSEWGGPQGANTGELFF.

The sample holds a few counts of this clone. This chain connects TRBV14 to TRBJ2-1, with unresolved D. Germline V gene lookup returns CDR1 SGHDN and CDR2 FVKESK. CDR3 length equals 13 residues. The V gene lost 2 bases and the J gene lost 0 bases, with 2 bases spanning the gap. CDR3 residues: CASSQYSYNEQFF. In DNA form, the CDR3 reads TGTGCCAGCAGCCAATACTCCTACAATGAGCAGTTCTTC.

The rearrangement links TRBV6-5 to TRBJ2-7, with 8 bases aligning to TRBD1. The CDR3 covers 11 residues. After removal of 4 bases from V and 9 bases from J, the junction contained 2 bases not matched to a gene. Germline V gene data show CDR1 as MNHEY and CDR2 as SVGAGI. CDR3 nucleotide sequence: TGTGCCAGCAGTTTCGGACAGGGGCAGTACTTC. Its translation is CASSFGQGQYF.

This chain uses TRBV6-5 with TRBJ1-1; a possible D gene is TRBD1 (5 bases). CDR1 is MNHEY, CDR2 SVGAGI, per germline. The V end lost 2 bases, the J end lost 6 bases, and 13 bases lay between the germline ends. The CDR3 extends over 14 amino acids. The CDR3 sequence: CASSYAEGRAEAFF. DNA of the CDR3: TGTGCCAGCAGTTACGCGGAGGGGAGGGCTGAAGCTTTCTTT.

The chain carries TRBV7-6 and TRBJ2-2; TRBD1 matches at 11 bases. The CDR3 covers 15 residues. V was clipped by 5 bases and J by 6 bases; unmatched bases: 5. The germline gives CDR1 SGHVS, CDR2 FNYEAQ. For the CDR3, the DNA is TGTGCCAGCAGCCCCGGACAGGGGGCGCCCGGGGAGCTGTTTTTT. It is translated as CASSPGQGAPGELFF.

The J gene is TRBJ2-1, the V gene TRBV9; TRBD1 matches at 8 bases. From germline, CDR1 is SGDLS and CDR2 YYNGEE. V was clipped by 5 bases and J by 3 bases; unmatched bases: 7. This CDR3 is built from 15 residues. In DNA, the CDR3 is TGTGCCAGCAGTTTTAGGACAGGGAACTACAATGAGCAGTTCTTC. Amino acid sequence: CASSFRTGNYNEQFF.

The J gene is TRBJ2-7, the V gene TRBV5-4; D is uncertain. The CDR3 consists of 11 residues. V was shortened by 0 bases and J by 7 bases, with 5 bases between the two germline ends. Germline-derived CDR1 and CDR2 are SGHNT and YYREEE (reference sequence). The CDR3 DNA is TGTGCCAGCAGCTTGGATCGGGAGCAGTACTTC. It encodes CASSLDREQYF.

This rearrangement joins TRBV14 to TRBJ1-2, with D unclear. The V end lost 3 bases, the J end lost 5 bases, and 16 bases lay between the germline ends. The CDR3 covers 15 residues. Germline CDR1 is SGHDN and CDR2 is FVKESK. The CDR3: CASSQRVNEIYGYTF. The CDR3 DNA is TGTGCCAGCAGCCAGCGCGTGAATGAAATTTATGGCTACACCTTC.

J is TRBJ2-2 and V is TRBV9, with D tentatively TRBD1 (5 bases). CDR3 length: 14 amino acids. From germline, CDR1 is SGDLS and CDR2 YYNGEE. V gave up 3 bases and J gave up 1 base, with 7 bases separating them. CDR3 sequence (DNA): TGTGCCAGCAGCGCAACAGGGAACACCGGGGAGCTGTTTTTT. It codes for CASSATGNTGELFF.

The gene calls are TRBV11-3 and TRBJ1-1; the D gene is possibly TRBD1 (6 bases). CDR1 SGHNT and CDR2 YENEEA come from the germline V gene. This CDR3 spans 13 amino acids. The V end lost 10 bases, the J end lost 0 bases, and 12 bases lay between the germline ends. The CDR3 here is CATPGQLNTEAFF. The CDR3 DNA reads as TGTGCCACCCCGGGACAACTGAACACTGAAGCTTTCTTT.

CDR3 protein: CASSLVGGSPLHF. The DNA for the CDR3 is TGTGCCAGCAGCTTGGTGGGAGGTTCACCCCTCCACTTT. The V gene is TRBV5-5, the J gene TRBJ1-6; unclear D gene. Germline CDR1 and CDR2: SGHKS and YYEKEE (reference sequence). The V gene lost 0 bases and the J gene lost 9 bases, with 7 bases spanning the gap. The CDR3 has 13 residues.